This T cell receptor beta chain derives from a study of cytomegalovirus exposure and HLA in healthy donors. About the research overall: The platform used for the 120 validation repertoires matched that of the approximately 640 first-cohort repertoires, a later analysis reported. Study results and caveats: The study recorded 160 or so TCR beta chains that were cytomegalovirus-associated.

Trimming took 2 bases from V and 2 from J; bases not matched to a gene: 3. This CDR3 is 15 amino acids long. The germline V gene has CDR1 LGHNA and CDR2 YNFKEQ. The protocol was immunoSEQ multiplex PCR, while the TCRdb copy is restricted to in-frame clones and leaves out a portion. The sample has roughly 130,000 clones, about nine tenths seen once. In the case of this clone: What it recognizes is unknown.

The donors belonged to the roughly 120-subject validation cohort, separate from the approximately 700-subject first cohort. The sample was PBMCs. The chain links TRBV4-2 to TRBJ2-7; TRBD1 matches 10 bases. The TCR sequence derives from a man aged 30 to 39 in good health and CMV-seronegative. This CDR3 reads CASSQTGTGAYEQYF. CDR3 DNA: TGTGCCAGCAGCCAAACCGGGACAGGGGCCTACGAGCAGTACTTC.